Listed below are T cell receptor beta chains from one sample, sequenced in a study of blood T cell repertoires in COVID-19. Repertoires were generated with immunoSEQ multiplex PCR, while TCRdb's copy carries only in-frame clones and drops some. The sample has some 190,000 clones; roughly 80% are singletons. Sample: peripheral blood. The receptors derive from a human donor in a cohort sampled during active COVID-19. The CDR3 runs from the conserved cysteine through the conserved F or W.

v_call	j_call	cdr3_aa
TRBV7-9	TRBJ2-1	CASSLLPTGKSGNEQFF
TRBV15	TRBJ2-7	CATSMGAGLTYEQYF
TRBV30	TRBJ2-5	CAWSVAETQYF
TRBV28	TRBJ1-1	CASSPPGWTEAFF
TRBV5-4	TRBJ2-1	CASSLGTGGYNEQFF
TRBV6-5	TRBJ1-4	CASSRRFVVGKLFF
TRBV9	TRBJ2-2	CASSVKTGGFSSGSITGELFF
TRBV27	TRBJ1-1	CASSSRGGARQSEAFF
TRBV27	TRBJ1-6	CASSPSEGGYNSPLHF
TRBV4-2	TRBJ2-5	CASSQDASGAQETQYF
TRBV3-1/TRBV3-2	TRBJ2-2	CASSPSGLPGELFF
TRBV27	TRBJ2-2	CASSSTSGRAFTGELFF
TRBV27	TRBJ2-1	CASSTGGPYNEQFF
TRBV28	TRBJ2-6	CASSLRLQTPSGANVLTF
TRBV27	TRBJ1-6	CASSFSLRQGNSPLHF
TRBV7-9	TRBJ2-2	CASSLTDWRAGVTGELFF
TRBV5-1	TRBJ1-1	CASSPGPSNTEAFF
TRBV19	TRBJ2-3	CASSGGAGDTQYF
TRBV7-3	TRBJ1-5	CASSPDSHQPQHF
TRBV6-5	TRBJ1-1	CASSWGTANTEAFF
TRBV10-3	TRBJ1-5	CAIRRTDNQPQHF
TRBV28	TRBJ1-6	CASSTRWSSYNSPLHF
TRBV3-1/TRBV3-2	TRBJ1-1	CASSRSGAEAFF
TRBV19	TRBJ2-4	CASSIVQGGIQYF
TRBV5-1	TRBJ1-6	CASSLEEESPLHF
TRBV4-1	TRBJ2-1	CASSQSFFVYNEQFF
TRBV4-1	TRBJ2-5	CASSQVGRGFAETQYF
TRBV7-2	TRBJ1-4	CASSLVFGGEKLFF
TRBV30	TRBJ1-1	CAWSRDRGVTVEAFF
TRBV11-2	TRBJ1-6	CASSPSGAIHSPLHF
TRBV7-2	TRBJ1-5	CASSRLVRNQPQHF
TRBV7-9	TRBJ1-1	CASSRGAGTEAFF
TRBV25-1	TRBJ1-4	CASSELRWSNEKLFF
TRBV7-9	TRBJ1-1	CASSSGQGAGMNTEAFF
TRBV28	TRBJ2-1	CATRTGGSISSYNEQFF
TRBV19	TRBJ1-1	CASGMGQRNTEAFF
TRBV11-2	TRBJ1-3	CASSLGGTIYF
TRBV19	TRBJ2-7	CASSALDRGDYEQYF
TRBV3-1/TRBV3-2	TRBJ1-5	CASSSGTGERPQHF
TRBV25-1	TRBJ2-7	CASMDGSGYEQYF
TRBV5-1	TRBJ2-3	CASSYKTSGGAEWSTDTQYF
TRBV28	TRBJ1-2	CASHGPGQINGYTF
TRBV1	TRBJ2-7	CTSSQGSRDRGVEQYF
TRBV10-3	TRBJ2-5	CAISDRTSGGSQETQYF
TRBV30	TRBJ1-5	CAWSGQGNQPQHF
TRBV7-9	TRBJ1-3	CASLAGASIYF
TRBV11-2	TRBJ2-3	CASSPTPGQATDTQYF
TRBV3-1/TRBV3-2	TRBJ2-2	CASSQVTGELFF
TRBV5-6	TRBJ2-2	CASSFFGGDTGELFF
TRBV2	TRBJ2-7	CASRDLVVTPYEQYF
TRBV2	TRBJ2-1	CASSVVVGQVGVGDYNEQFF
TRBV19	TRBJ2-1	CASSIGRGQVEQFF